The 20 T cell receptor beta chains below all came from one sample that was sequenced in a study of cytomegalovirus exposure and HLA in healthy donors. Primers: 60 Vbeta forward and 13 Jbeta reverse. Some clones are missing from TCRdb's copy, which holds only in-frame ones; the method was immunoSEQ multiplex PCR. The sample carries tens of thousands of clones, roughly 80% recorded once. Material: PBMCs. Receptors originate from a woman aged 25 to 39 in good health and CMV-seropositive.

This chain joins TRBV19 and TRBJ2-6, with no clear D. The CDR3 has 13 residues. Trimming removed 5 bases at V and 0 bases at J, with 2 bases between. The V gene's germline CDR1 is LNHDA and CDR2 SQIVND (reference sequence). DNA for the CDR3: TGTGCCAGTAGTCACTCTGGGGCCAACGTCCTGACTTTC. Translated, it gives CASSHSGANVLTF.

The genes are TRBV27 and TRBJ1-2; 12 bases map to TRBD1. The V segment lost 5 bases and the J segment 4 bases; nucleotides outside the gene matches: 8. Germline values: CDR1 MNHEY, CDR2 SMNVEV (reference sequence). CDR3 length: 16 residues. CDR3 in amino acids: CASSNRGQGASYGYTF. CDR3 nucleotide sequence: TGTGCCAGCAGTAACAGGGGACAGGGGGCTAGCTATGGCTACACCTTC.

This rearrangement joins TRBV12-1 to TRBJ1-2; TRBD1, as called in the table, went unchecked against the DNA. TRBV12-1 is assigned pseudogene status. This CDR3 spans 15 amino acids. The CDR3 sequence: CASSFLTGGNYGYTF. CDR3 nucleotide sequence: TGTGCCAGCAGCTTCCTGACAGGGGGCAACTATGGCTACACCTTC.

The chain carries TRBV29-1 and TRBJ2-1; the D gene is possibly TRBD2 (6 bases). The length of the CDR3 is 11 residues. Germline assignment: CDR1 SQVTM and CDR2 ANQGSEA. V lost 7 bases, J lost 4 bases, and 8 bases lay in between. CDR3 sequence reads: CSGGLYNEQFF. CDR3 DNA sequence: TGCAGCGGGGGACTGTACAATGAGCAGTTCTTC.

This clone was seen just once. This chain uses TRBV15 with TRBJ2-1; the D gene is possibly TRBD2 (6 bases). CDR3 length: 17 residues. V shed 4 bases and J shed 8 bases, with 24 bases lying between them. Germline-derived CDR1 and CDR2 are LNHNV and YYDKDF (reference sequence). This chain's CDR3 is CATSNNHGRGPRDEQFF. As DNA, the CDR3 is TGTGCCACCAGCAACAACCACGGGCGGGGCCCTAGGGATGAGCAGTTCTTC.

The chain recombines TRBV28 with TRBJ1-1; D gene unclear. The CDR3 spans 14 residues. CDR1 is MDHEN and CDR2 is SYDVKM in the germline V gene. V gave up 8 bases and J gave up 0 bases, with 13 bases separating them. CDR3 in amino acids: CASEADVLNTEAFF. CDR3 nucleotides: TGTGCCAGCGAGGCGGATGTCTTGAACACTGAAGCTTTCTTT.

V gene TRBV19 combines with J gene TRBJ2-1; a possible D gene is TRBD2 (5 bases). Germline values: CDR1 LNHDA, CDR2 SQIVND (reference sequence). The length of the CDR3 is 12 residues. With 6 bases removed from V and 5 bases from J, the gap between germline ends came to 8 bases. In nucleotides, the CDR3 is TGTGCCAGTAGAAAGAGGGACAATGAGCAGTTCTTC. Its translation is CASRKRDNEQFF. The variable domain in full, with the rest retrieved from reference TRBV19 and TRBJ2-1, is DGGITQSPKYLFRKEGQNVTLSCEQNLNHDAMYWYRQDPGQGLRLIYYSQIVNDFQKGDIAEGYSVSREKKESFPLTVTSAQKNPTAFYLCASRKRDNEQFFGPGTRLTVL.

The CDR3 sequence is CATSRGWGELYNEQFF. DNA for the CDR3: TGTGCCACCAGCCGGGGGTGGGGGGAGTTGTATAATGAGCAGTTCTTC. The rearrangement joins TRBV15 to TRBJ2-1; D may be TRBD2 (6 bases). Germline CDR1 is LNHNV and CDR2 is YYDKDF (reference sequence). The CDR3 loop spans 16 amino acids. The V end lost 5 bases, the J end lost 7 bases, and 21 bases lay between the germline ends. Complete variable domain (other parts from reference TRBV15 and TRBJ2-1): DAMVIQNPRYQVTQFGKPVTLSCSQTLNHNVMYWYQQKSSQAPKLLFHYYDKDFNNEADTPDNFQSRRPNTSFCFLDIRSPGLGDTAMYLCATSRGWGELYNEQFFGPGTRLTVL.

V usage is TRBV10-1 and J usage is TRBJ2-1, with 10 bases fitting TRBD2. The J segment lost 7 bases and the V segment lost 3 bases, leaving 6 bases of the junction unmatched. There are 15 residues in the CDR3. Germline loops: CDR1 WNHNN, CDR2 SYGVQD (reference sequence). CDR3 sequence (DNA): TGCGCCAGCAGTGAAAGCGGGAGGGCCGGGAATGAGCAGTTCTTC. Translation gives CASSESGRAGNEQFF.

This clone was observed a single time. As DNA, the CDR3 is TGTGCCAGCACCCGGTCCCCCAATCAGCCCCAGCATTTT. It specifies CASTRSPNQPQHF. This chain links TRBV28 with TRBJ1-5, with D unresolved. Germline V gene lookup returns CDR1 MDHEN and CDR2 SYDVKM. Trimming shortened V by 7 bases and J by 3 bases, and 10 bases separated the two germline ends. The CDR3 is 13 residues long. Combining the CDR3 with reference TRBV28 and TRBJ1-5 gives the whole variable domain DVKVTQSSRYLVKRTGEKVFLECVQDMDHENMFWYRQDPGLGLRLIYFSYDVKMKEKGDIPEGYSVSREKKERFSLILESASTNQTSMYLCASTRSPNQPQHFGDGTRLSIL.

The gene calls are TRBV5-4 and TRBJ2-5, with D hard to call. Trimming shortened V by 3 bases and J by 2 bases, and 11 bases separated the two germline ends. This CDR3 comprises 14 residues. The germline CDR1 and CDR2 sequences are SGHNT and YYREEE (reference sequence). The CDR3 nucleotides read TGTGCCAGCAGCTCTACTGCATCTCAAGAGACCCAGTACTTC. Encoded protein: CASSSTASQETQYF.

The V gene is TRBV20-1, the J gene TRBJ1-1, with a possible D match to TRBD1 (5 bases). CDR3 length: 11 amino acids. Germline CDR1 reads DFQATT; CDR2 reads SNEGSKA (reference sequence). V was shortened by 3 bases and J by 11 bases, with 13 bases between the two germline ends. This CDR3 is CSASFQGGAFF. CDR3 DNA: TGCAGTGCTAGCTTCCAGGGTGGGGCTTTCTTT.

The chain is built from TRBV28 and TRBJ1-1, with D hard to call. V lost 3 bases and J 6 bases, leaving 2 bases between the germline ends. This CDR3 is 10 amino acids long. CDR1 is MDHEN and CDR2 is SYDVKM in the germline V gene. The CDR3 DNA reads as TGTGCCAGCAGTTTCTCTGAAGCTTTCTTT. Its translation is CASSFSEAFF.

This clone has just a few counts. The CDR3 loop reads CSVEGQGAAGNTIYF. Here the CDR3 DNA reads TGCAGCGTTGAAGGGCAGGGGGCGGCTGGAAACACCATATATTTT. The J gene is TRBJ1-3, the V gene TRBV29-1; TRBD1 aligns across 8 bases. The CDR3 has 15 amino acids. Germline-derived CDR1 and CDR2 are SQVTM and ANQGSEA. V lost 1 base to trimming and J lost 2 bases; unmatched junction nucleotides: 4.

The chain combines TRBV12-5 with TRBJ1-3, with 7 nucleotides matching TRBD1. The CDR3 contains 15 residues. V was pared by 1 base and J by 0 bases, with 0 bases of the junction left unmatched. Germline CDR1 and CDR2: LGHNT and FRNRAP. The CDR3 nucleotides read TGTGCTAGTGGTTTGGGGGACAGCTCTGGAAACACCATATATTTT. As protein: CASGLGDSSGNTIYF.

This chain links TRBV29-1 with TRBJ2-7; D not resolved. CDR1 and CDR2 from the germline V gene are SQVTM and ANQGSEA. The CDR3 is made up of 15 amino acids. Trimming cost V 5 bases and J 0 bases, with 17 bases left between them. The CDR3: CSVWSAGLHSYEQYF. CDR3 nucleotide sequence: TGCAGCGTTTGGTCTGCAGGCCTGCACTCCTACGAGCAGTACTTC.

The chain has TRBV6-4 and TRBJ2-6; 7 bases are shared with TRBD2. V shed 7 bases, J shed 0 bases, and the junction held 6 bases outside the gene matches. Looked up from germline, CDR1 is MRHNA and CDR2 is SNTAGT. CDR3 length: 16 residues. The CDR3 sequence: CASTGEGYSGANVLTF. In DNA form, the CDR3 reads TGTGCCAGCACTGGGGAGGGATACTCTGGGGCCAACGTCCTGACTTTC.

The chain couples TRBV5-4 to TRBJ2-7, with 7 bases lining up with TRBD2. The CDR3 has 15 residues. Germline values: CDR1 SGHNT, CDR2 YYREEE (reference sequence). The ends lost 1 base at V and 6 bases at J; junction bases unmatched: 10. CDR3 protein: CASSLPGLTFGEQYF. CDR3 bases: TGTGCCAGCAGCTTGCCGGGACTAACCTTCGGCGAGCAGTACTTC.

This chain joins TRBV30 and TRBJ1-1, with D possibly TRBD1 on 6 matching bases. Deletions cut 3 bases from V and 1 base from J, with 9 bases between. CDR3 size: 13 residues. Per germline, CDR1 GTSNPN and CDR2 SVGIG (reference sequence). The CDR3 spells CAWRGGWNTEAFF. The CDR3 coding sequence is TGTGCCTGGAGAGGGGGTTGGAACACTGAAGCTTTCTTT. The whole variable domain, remainder taken from reference TRBV30 and TRBJ1-1, is SQTIHQWPATLVQPVGSPLSLECTVEGTSNPNLYWYRQAAGRGLQLLFYSVGIGQISSEVPQNLSASRPQDRQFILSSKKLLLSDSGFYLCAWRGGWNTEAFFGQGTRLTVV.

This chain uses TRBV4-2 with TRBJ1-2, with TRBD1 as a possible D gene (5 bases). The length of the CDR3 is 15 residues. The V end was cut by 1 base, the J end by 5 bases, with 14 bases between. CDR1 LGHNA and CDR2 YNFKEQ come from the germline V gene. The CDR3 region is CASSQGGGERYGYTF. CDR3 sequence (DNA): TGTGCCAGCAGCCAAGGTGGGGGGGAAAGGTATGGCTACACCTTC.